Below, 18 T cell receptor beta chains from the same sample are listed, as sequenced in a study of T cells expressing NK-cell markers. With the 5' RACE reads reprocessed, TCRdb shows one record per CDR3 protein and no DNA. This table holds roughly 160,000 distinct CDR3 sequences. Sequencing input: blood T cells: a sorted CD56 or NKG2C T cell subset, CD4+ or CD8+ T cells, or bulk PBMC T cells (not recorded which). The receptors shown here come from a man between 18 and 69 years old in good health.

V and J are TRBV5-6 and TRBJ2-5; with no DNA, the TCRdb D assignment of TRBD1 cannot be verified. Germline V CDR1 and CDR2: SGHDT, YYEEEE. The CDR3 length is 15 residues. CDR3 sequence: CASSLDSLFQETQYF.

The chain recombines TRBV28 with TRBJ1-2; TCRdb lists TRBD1, though no DNA is available to test this call. CDR3 length equals 17 residues. CDR1 is MDHEN, CDR2 SYDVKM, per germline. The CDR3 sequence is CASSLSDSRAEAYGYTF.

The chain links TRBV6-1 to TRBJ1-2; TCRdb proposes TRBD1, but this gene call is untestable without DNA. Per the germline V gene, CDR1 is MNHNS and CDR2 is SASEGT. This CDR3 is built from 14 residues. The CDR3 sequence: CASSSDQGLYGYTF.

The chain uses TRBV5-1 and TRBJ1-2. CDR1 and CDR2 (germline): SGHRS, YFSETQ. The CDR3 is made up of 15 amino acids. The CDR3 protein is CASSLWHPKNYGYTF.

The chain is built from TRBV20-1 and TRBJ1-1; there is no DNA to check the TCRdb D call of TRBD1. In germline, CDR1 is DFQATT, CDR2 SNEGSKA (reference sequence). The CDR3 is made up of 15 amino acids. CDR3 in amino acids: CSARDGQGDSTEAFF.

The rearrangement uses TRBV7-2 and TRBJ1-2. This CDR3 is built from 14 residues. CDR1 and CDR2 from the germline V gene are SGHTA and FQGNSA. CDR3 sequence reads: CASSLLLGDYGYTF.

The chain links TRBV29-1 to TRBJ2-7; without DNA, the TCRdb call of TRBD2 cannot be checked. The length of the CDR3 is 13 residues. CDR1 is SQVTM and CDR2 is ANQGSEA in the germline V gene. The CDR3 reads CSVETSNPYEQYF.

The chain's CDR3 is CASSPGTGDEKLFF. The chain couples TRBV28 to TRBJ1-4; TCRdb's D gene call, TRBD1, goes unchecked for lack of DNA. Germline assignment: CDR1 MDHEN and CDR2 SYDVKM. The CDR3 loop spans 14 amino acids. The full variable domain, rest sourced from reference TRBV28 and TRBJ1-4, is DVKVTQSSRYLVKRTGEKVFLECVQDMDHENMFWYRQDPGLGLRLIYFSYDVKMKEKGDIPEGYSVSREKKERFSLILESASTNQTSMYLCASSPGTGDEKLFFGSGTQLSVL.

The CDR3 region is CASSFAVTGIGYTF. The V call is TRBV27, the J call TRBJ1-2; TCRdb selects TRBD1, and the lack of DNA leaves this call unchecked. Looked up from germline, CDR1 is MNHEY and CDR2 is SMNVEV (reference sequence). This CDR3 contains 14 residues.

The chain links TRBV6-5 to TRBJ2-7. The germline V gene encodes CDR1 MNHEY and CDR2 SVGAGI. This CDR3 comprises 14 residues. CDR3 loop: CASSYSVDGHEQYF.

V gene TRBV20-1 combines with J gene TRBJ1-1; TCRdb outputs TRBD1, but without DNA this stays unchecked. This CDR3 contains 17 residues. Germline CDR1 is DFQATT and CDR2 is SNEGSKA (reference sequence). CDR3 sequence: CSARDPGGLRRDTEAFF.

The rearrangement joins TRBV6-2 or TRBV6-3 to TRBJ1-1. This CDR3 has 15 residues. Germline V CDR1 and CDR2: MNHEY, SVGEGT. Here the CDR3 reads CASSWPREAGAEAFF.

V gene TRBV28 combines with J gene TRBJ1-5; TCRdb reports TRBD1, a call that lacks DNA to check it against. The CDR3 has 16 amino acids. From germline, CDR1 is MDHEN and CDR2 SYDVKM. The chain's CDR3 is CASSLLPGQSNQPQHF.

The gene calls are TRBV9 and TRBJ2-2; without DNA, the TCRdb call of TRBD2 cannot be checked. Germline V lookup: CDR1 SGDLS, CDR2 YYNGEE. The CDR3 runs 17 residues. CDR3 sequence reads: CASSVELAGTNTGELFF.

The chain joins TRBV2 to TRBJ2-6; TCRdb proposes TRBD1, but this gene call is untestable without DNA. Per the germline V gene, CDR1 is SNHLY and CDR2 is FYNNEI. CDR3 length: 18 residues. CDR3 sequence: CASSERHRSSSGANVLTF. Drawing the rest from reference TRBV2 and TRBJ2-6, the complete variable domain is EPEVTQTPSHQVTQMGQEVILRCVPISNHLYFYWYRQILGQKVEFLVSFYNNEISEKSEIFDDQFSVERPDGSNFTLKIRSTKLEDSAMYFCASSERHRSSSGANVLTFGAGSRLTVL.

J is TRBJ1-3 and V is TRBV7-8. The CDR3 is made up of 15 amino acids. CDR1 and CDR2 (germline): SGHVS, FQNEAQ. CDR3 protein: CASSLGVFSGNTIYF.

J is TRBJ2-3 and V is TRBV5-1. CDR3 length equals 15 residues. The germline CDR1 and CDR2 sequences are SGHRS and YFSETQ. The CDR3 loop is CASSFRDPSTDTQYF.

J is TRBJ2-1 and V is TRBV5-1; the D gene TCRdb calls, TRBD1, cannot be checked with no DNA. The CDR3 consists of 17 residues. Germline CDR1 and CDR2: SGHRS and YFSETQ. CDR3 residues: CASSLISGQGARNEQFF.